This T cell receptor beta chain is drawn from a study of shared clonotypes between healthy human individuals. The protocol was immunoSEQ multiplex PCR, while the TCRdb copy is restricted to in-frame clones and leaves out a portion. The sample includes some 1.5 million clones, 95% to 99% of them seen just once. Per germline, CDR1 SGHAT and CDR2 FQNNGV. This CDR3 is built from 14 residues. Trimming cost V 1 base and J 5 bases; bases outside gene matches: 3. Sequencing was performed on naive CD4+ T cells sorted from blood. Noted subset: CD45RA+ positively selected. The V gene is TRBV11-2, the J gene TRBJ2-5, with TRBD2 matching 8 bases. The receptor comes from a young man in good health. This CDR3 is CASSLVSGGETQYF. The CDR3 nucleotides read TGTGCCAGCAGCTTAGTTTCGGGGGGGGAGACCCAGTACTTC.